Sequencing of this TCR beta chain was carried out in a study of identical twins listed by TCRdb under 2016. The study in broad terms: To test whether fetal clonotypes persist, the study used deep sequencing on TCR alpha and beta repertoires from monozygotic twins, unrelated adults of various ages, and cord blood. To rule out contamination, the twin experiments were replicated at different times with different library preparation protocols.

Notes on this clonotype: The specificity of this receptor is unknown. Base qualities are not at hand, and no much larger clone is one base apart.

The research as a whole found: Fewer insertions were carried by abundant cord blood beta clonotypes, a similar but weaker trend appeared in young adult naive repertoires, and no such trend appeared in memory repertoires. Because the same donors could not be followed over many years, the conclusions relied on cross-sectional statistical analysis. In monozygotic twins, recombination models systematically underestimated out-of-frame TCR alpha sharing, but the models matched the sharing seen between unrelated individuals. Invariant T cells such as MAIT and iNKT could partly confound zero-insertion analyses, though diverse VJ usage argued against this for most clonotypes. Compared with coincidental sharing between unrelated individuals, an excess of low generation-probability sequences was observed among out-of-frame TCR alpha sequences shared between twins. In beta out-of-frame sequences, excess twin sharing was weaker, because having fewer shared sequences lowered the signal-to-noise ratio.

Counted from cysteine to phenylalanine, this CDR3 has 13 amino acids. Only the CDR3 region is kept as DNA, spanning 39 bases read in frame from base 1. Per the germline V gene, SGHAT is the CDR1 and FQNNGV is the CDR2. The V and J ends are trimmed by 4 bases and 2 bases, leaving 6 bases between them. Library generation was performed with 5' RACE. The data were produced on an Illumina HiSeq 2000. A universal primer binding site was introduced by template switching, and a unique molecular identifier was present in the final cDNA, enabling accurate counting of TCR cDNA molecules. Specific primers in the conserved constant-segment region were used to synthesize first-strand cDNA for the TCR alpha and beta chains. To control for contamination, every cDNA library carried two barcodes: a SMART-Mk sample barcode plus Illumina barcodes. TruSeq adapter sequences, together with Illumina sample barcodes, were added in two successive PCR steps. The Illumina HiSeq platform was used with custom primers to sequence TCR alpha and beta cDNA libraries. Turning to the authors' computational methods: MiGEC processed the raw reads to extract unique molecular identifiers, while MiXCR was used to determine the CDR3 positions. For each individual, recombination models were inferred using an EM algorithm with the repgenHMM and IGoR tools. Shared clonotypes were analyzed with the tcR package in R, and sharing was normalized by the product of cloneset sizes. Out-of-frame nonproductive sequences were analyzed to study raw recombination free of thymic and clonal selection effects. TCRdb trimmed public reads at Q25 via fastp, called clones via MiXCR and kept in-frame beta chains. Rows matching on CDR3 protein sequence are summarized as one entry with the most common DNA and genes. TCRdb's processing, not the authors', yielded these V and J calls. This sample gives around 690,000 distinct CDR3 sequences in total; less than 25% of them show up just once. The ten largest clones add up to roughly 4% of the sample.

Only healthy Caucasian donors were included. Three pairs of female monozygotic twins, all aged about 18 to 30 years, were included in the twin cohort. The RNA used for TCR libraries was isolated from peripheral blood mononuclear cells. This same sample was also part of a study on T cells expressing NK-cell markers. The second study, in turn, reports: Roughly 8 donors provided sorted CD3+CD56+NKG2C+, CD3+CD56+NKG2C- and CD3+CD56-NKG2C+ T-cell subsets, whose TCR beta-chain repertoires were profiled. Of the eight sequenced donors, seven were found to be HCMV-seropositive and one was found to be HCMV-seronegative. To restrict sorting to alphabetaTCR-expressing T cells, an anti-gammadeltaTCR antibody was added in several experiments. In six donors, the dominant CD3+CD56+NKG2C+ clonotypes were among the top 10 CD8+ clonotypes and accounted for about 1.0-7.5% of CD8+ T cells. Those dominant clonotypes were again the most abundant among CD3+CD56-NKG2C+ cells in several donors, at roughly 25-60.1%. Whether the expanded NKG2C-expressing T cell clones were specific for HCMV antigens was left unclear. The eight sequenced donors were randomly selected healthy volunteers, three men and five women. A commercial ELISA kit detecting HCMV-specific IgG in serum was used to determine HCMV serostatus. Bulk peripheral blood T-cell repertoires were additionally sequenced from unsorted PBMC for about six donors. Reads were demultiplexed and grouped by UMI with MIGEC, and clonotypes were assembled and quantified with MiTCR. To exclude erroneous sequences, only TCR cDNA sequences supported by at least two reads were retained. Downstream repertoire analysis used the tcR package, and clonotypes were matched across fractions by CDR3 nucleotide sequence plus V segment. VDJmatch was used to annotate antigen specificity against VDJdb, with one amino acid substitution allowed in CDR3.

The specimen sequenced was PBMCs. The rearranged chain carries TRBV11-2 and TRBJ2-1, with the D segment identity uncertain. The receptor's source is a woman aged 18-29 years in good health. The CDR3 reads as follows: CASSSSTYNEQFF. DNA sequence: TGTGCCAGCAGCTCCAGTACCTACAATGAGCAGTTCTTC.